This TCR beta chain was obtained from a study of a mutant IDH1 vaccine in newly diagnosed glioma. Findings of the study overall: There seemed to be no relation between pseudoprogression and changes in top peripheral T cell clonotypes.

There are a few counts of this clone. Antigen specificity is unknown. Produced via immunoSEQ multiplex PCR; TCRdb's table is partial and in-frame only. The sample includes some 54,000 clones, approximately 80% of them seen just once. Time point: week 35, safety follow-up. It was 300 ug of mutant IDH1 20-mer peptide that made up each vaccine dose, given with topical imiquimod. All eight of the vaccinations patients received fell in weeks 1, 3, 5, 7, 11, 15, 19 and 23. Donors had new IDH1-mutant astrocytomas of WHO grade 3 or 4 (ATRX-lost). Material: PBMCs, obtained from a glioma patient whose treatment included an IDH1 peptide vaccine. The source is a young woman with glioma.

This CDR3 reads CASSLSPGTIEAFF. CDR3 nucleotide sequence: TGTGCCAGCAGTTTATCGCCGGGAACCATTGAAGCTTTCTTT. V and J are TRBV27 and TRBJ1-1; D is uncertain. CDR1 and CDR2 from the germline V gene are MNHEY and SMNVEV (reference sequence). The CDR3 covers 14 residues. V lost 0 bases and J lost 7, with 12 bases in between.